The sequence of this TCR beta chain was determined in a study of shared clonotypes between healthy human individuals. Regarding the study as a whole: Of the naive CD4 clonotypes, around 4.8% were shared across several donors. Non-shared clonotypes showed lower generation probabilities than clonotypes common to all four donors. Investigators expected sequencing depth to affect clonotype sharing among donors.

To note about this clone: Its target is not known.

Sequenced by immunoSEQ multiplex PCR; TCRdb stores in-frame clones only, minus some. The sample records about 1,500,000 clones, around 97% being singletons. The CDR3 is made up of 16 amino acids. From germline, CDR1 is SGHRS and CDR2 YFSETQ. The junction had 2 bases not matched to a gene; V was cut back by 3 bases and J by 2 bases. Sequenced material: naive CD4+ T cells sorted from blood. As for subset: CD45RA+ positively selected. V is TRBV5-1 and J is TRBJ2-6, with 10 bases aligning to TRBD1. The source of this sequence is a man aged 25 to 40 in good health. The CDR3, as DNA: TGCGCCAGCAGCTCCGGGACAGGGGCTGGGGCCAACGTCCTGACTTTC. This gives the protein CASSSGTGAGANVLTF. Drawing the rest from reference TRBV5-1 and TRBJ2-6, the complete variable domain is KAGVTQTPRYLIKTRGQQVTLSCSPISGHRSVSWYQQTPGQGLQFLFEYFSETQRNKGNFPGRFSGRQFSNSRSEMNVSTLELGDSALYLCASSSGTGAGANVLTFGAGSRLTVL.